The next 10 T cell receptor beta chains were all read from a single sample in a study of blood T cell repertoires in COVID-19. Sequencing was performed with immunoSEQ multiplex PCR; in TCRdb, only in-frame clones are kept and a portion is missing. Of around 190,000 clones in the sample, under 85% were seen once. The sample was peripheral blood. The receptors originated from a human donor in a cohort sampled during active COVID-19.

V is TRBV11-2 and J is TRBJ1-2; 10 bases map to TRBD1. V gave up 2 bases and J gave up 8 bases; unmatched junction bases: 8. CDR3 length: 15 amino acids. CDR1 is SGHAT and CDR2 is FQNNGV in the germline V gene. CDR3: CASSLRRTGGDGYTF. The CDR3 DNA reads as TGTGCCAGCAGCTTACGACGGACAGGGGGTGACGGCTACACCTTC.

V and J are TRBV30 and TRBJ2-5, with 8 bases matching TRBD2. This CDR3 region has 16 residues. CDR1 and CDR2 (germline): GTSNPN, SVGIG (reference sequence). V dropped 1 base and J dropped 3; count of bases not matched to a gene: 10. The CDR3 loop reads CAWSDDSGGIEETQYF. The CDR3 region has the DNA TGTGCCTGGAGTGACGACAGCGGGGGAATCGAAGAGACCCAGTACTTC.

CDR3 amino acids: CASSYSLTVYHNEQFF. DNA for the CDR3: TGTGCCAGCAGTTACTCCTTGACAGTATATCACAATGAGCAGTTCTTC. This chain joins TRBV6-6 and TRBJ2-1; D perhaps matches TRBD1 (5 bases). V lost 0 bases and J lost 5, with 14 bases in between. Per the germline V gene, CDR1 is MNHNY and CDR2 is SVGAGI (reference sequence). The CDR3 loop spans 16 amino acids.

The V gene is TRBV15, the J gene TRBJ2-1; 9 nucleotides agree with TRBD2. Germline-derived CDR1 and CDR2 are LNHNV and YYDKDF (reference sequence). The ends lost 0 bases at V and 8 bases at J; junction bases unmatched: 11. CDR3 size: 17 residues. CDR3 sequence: CATSRERQVGGGDEQFF. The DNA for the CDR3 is TGTGCCACCAGCAGAGAACGGCAAGTCGGCGGGGGGGATGAGCAGTTCTTC.

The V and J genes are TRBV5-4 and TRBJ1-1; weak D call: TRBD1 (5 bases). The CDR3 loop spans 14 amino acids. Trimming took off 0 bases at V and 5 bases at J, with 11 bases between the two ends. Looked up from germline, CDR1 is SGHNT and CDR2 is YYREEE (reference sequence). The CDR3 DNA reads TGTGCCAGCAGCTTGGGCGGGGGAGGGACTGAAGCTTTCTTT. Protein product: CASSLGGGGTEAFF. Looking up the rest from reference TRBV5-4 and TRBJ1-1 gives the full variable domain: ETGVTQSPTHLIKTRGQQVTLRCSSQSGHNTVSWYQQALGQGPQFIFQYYREEENGRGNFPPRFSGLQFPNYSSELNVNALELDDSALYLCASSLGGGGTEAFFGQGTRLTVV.

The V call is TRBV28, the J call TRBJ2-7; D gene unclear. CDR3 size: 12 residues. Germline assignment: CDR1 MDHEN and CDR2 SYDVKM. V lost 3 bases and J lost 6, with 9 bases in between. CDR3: CASSFFIGEQYF. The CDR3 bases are TGTGCCAGCAGTTTCTTTATCGGCGAGCAGTACTTC.

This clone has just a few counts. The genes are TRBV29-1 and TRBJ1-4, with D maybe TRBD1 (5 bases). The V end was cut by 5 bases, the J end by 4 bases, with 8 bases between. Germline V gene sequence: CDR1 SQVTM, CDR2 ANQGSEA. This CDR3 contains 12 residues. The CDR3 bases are TGCAGCGTTCGACAGCTTAATGAAAAACTGTTTTTT. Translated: CSVRQLNEKLFF.

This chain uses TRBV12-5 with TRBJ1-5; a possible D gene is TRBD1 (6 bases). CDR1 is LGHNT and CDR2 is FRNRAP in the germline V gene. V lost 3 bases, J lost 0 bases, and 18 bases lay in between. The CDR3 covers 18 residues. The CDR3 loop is CASGLHRAGASSNQPQHF. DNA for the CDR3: TGTGCTAGTGGTTTACATAGGGCGGGGGCTTCTAGCAATCAGCCCCAGCATTTT. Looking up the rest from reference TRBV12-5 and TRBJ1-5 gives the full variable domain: DARVTQTPRHKVTEMGQEVTMRCQPILGHNTVFWYRQTMMQGLELLAYFRNRAPLDDSGMPKDRFSAEMPDATLATLKIQPSEPRDSAVYFCASGLHRAGASSNQPQHFGDGTRLSIL.

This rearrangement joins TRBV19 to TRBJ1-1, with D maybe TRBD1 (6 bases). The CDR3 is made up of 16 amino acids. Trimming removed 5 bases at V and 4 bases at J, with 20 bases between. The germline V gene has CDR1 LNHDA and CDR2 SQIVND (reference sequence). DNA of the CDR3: TGTGCCAGTAGTGCCCGGGACACCATCCGAGGCACTGAAGCTTTCTTT. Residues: CASSARDTIRGTEAFF.

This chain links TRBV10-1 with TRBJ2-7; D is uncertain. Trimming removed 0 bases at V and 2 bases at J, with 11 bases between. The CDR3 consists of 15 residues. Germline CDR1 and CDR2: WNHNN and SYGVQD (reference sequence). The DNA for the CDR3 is TGCGCCAGCAGTGAGTCGATGTCCCCAGCCTACGAGCAGTACTTC. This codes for CASSESMSPAYEQYF.